The 27 T cell receptor beta chains below all came from one sample that was sequenced in a study of T cell responses to AZD1222 COVID-19 vaccine. Measured with immunoSEQ multiplex PCR; TCRdb has only the in-frame clones, and not every one. The sample has about 75,000 clones; more than 70% are singletons. Sequences were derived from peripheral blood, sampled 28 days after the second dose of the MenACWY control vaccine. These receptor sequences come from an adult who received the MenACWY meningococcal vaccine as a control.

This chain uses TRBV27 with TRBJ2-3; 8 bases fit TRBD1. The CDR3 is made up of 15 amino acids. The V and J ends lost 5 bases and 3 bases, in that order; junction bases with no gene match: 7. CDR1 is MNHEY and CDR2 is SMNVEV in the germline V gene (reference sequence). The CDR3 sequence: CASSPWDRPTDTQYF. The CDR3 bases are TGTGCCAGCAGTCCCTGGGACAGGCCAACAGATACGCAGTATTTT.

This chain uses TRBV6-5 with TRBJ1-2, with no clear D. The CDR3 extends over 13 amino acids. Germline CDR1 and CDR2: MNHEY and SVGAGI. Trimming took off 6 bases at V and 8 bases at J, with 16 bases between the two ends. The CDR3 nucleotides read TGTGCCAGCAGCAAGACATTCCCTAAAGGCTACACCTTC. This codes for CASSKTFPKGYTF.

This clone was seen only once. The chain carries TRBV7-2 and TRBJ1-6; possibly TRBD1 for D (5 bases). Trimming took 1 base from V and 9 from J, leaving 10 bases between them. This CDR3 comprises 14 residues. The germline gives CDR1 SGHTA, CDR2 FQGNSA. As DNA, the CDR3 is TGTGCCAGCAGCTTAGTTCAGGGTCTTTCACCCCTCCACTTT. Residues: CASSLVQGLSPLHF.

The chain is built from TRBV27 and TRBJ1-6, with 10 nucleotides matching TRBD1. After removal of 2 bases from V and 13 bases from J, the junction contained 11 bases not matched to a gene. Germline CDR1 reads MNHEY; CDR2 reads SMNVEV (reference sequence). The CDR3 length is 16 residues. The CDR3 DNA sequence: TGTGCCAGCAGTTTAGAAGGGGGACAGGGGATAATGCCCCTCCACTTT. As protein: CASSLEGGQGIMPLHF.

The chain combines TRBV19 with TRBJ1-1; D not certain. The CDR3 contains 13 residues. Germline values: CDR1 LNHDA, CDR2 SQIVND (reference sequence). Trimming removed 2 bases at V and 0 bases at J, with 4 bases between. The chain's CDR3 is CASSIMLNTEAFF. In DNA, the CDR3 is TGTGCCAGTAGTATAATGTTGAACACTGAAGCTTTCTTT.

The chain is built from TRBV6-5 and TRBJ2-5; 7 bases are a match to TRBD1. Germline assignment: CDR1 MNHEY and CDR2 SVGAGI. The CDR3 contains 13 residues. V was pared by 6 bases and J by 4 bases, with 5 bases of the junction left unmatched. CDR3 in amino acids: CASSGQVLETQYF. The CDR3 region has the DNA TGTGCCAGCAGCGGACAGGTTTTAGAGACCCAGTACTTC.

V is TRBV5-1 and J is TRBJ1-2; 9 bases map to TRBD1. From germline, CDR1 is SGHRS and CDR2 YFSETQ. V lost 6 bases and J lost 3; bases outside the gene matches: 3. CDR3 length equals 13 residues. The CDR3 coding sequence is TGCGCCAGCACAAGGGACAGGGACTATGGCTACACCTTC. Its translation: CASTRDRDYGYTF.

The genes are TRBV7-3 and TRBJ2-1; TRBD1 might be the D (5 bases). Germline V gene data show CDR1 as SGHTA and CDR2 as FQGTGA. The V and J ends lost 3 bases and 6 bases respectively, with 9 bases between them. There are 13 residues in the CDR3. This CDR3 reads CASSFKGSNEQFF. The CDR3 DNA reads TGTGCCAGCAGCTTCAAGGGGTCCAATGAGCAGTTCTTC.

This rearrangement joins TRBV6-1 to TRBJ2-5; 8 nucleotides align to TRBD2. CDR1 and CDR2 (germline): MNHNS, SASEGT. This CDR3 contains 15 residues. Unmatched junction bases numbered 3, after V lost 2 bases and J lost 1 base. CDR3 sequence: CASSEFSGVQETQYF. In nucleotides, the CDR3 is TGTGCCAGCAGTGAATTTAGCGGGGTCCAAGAGACCCAGTACTTC.

V usage is TRBV11-1 and J usage is TRBJ1-6; TRBD1 might be the D (6 bases). This CDR3 is 13 amino acids long. With 8 bases removed from V and 10 bases from J, the gap between germline ends came to 15 bases. Per the germline V gene, CDR1 is SGHAT and CDR2 is FQDESV (reference sequence). Here the CDR3 reads CASGLYRDSPLHF. DNA for the CDR3: TGTGCCAGCGGCCTTTACAGGGACTCACCCCTCCACTTT.

This clone was picked up one time. The chain joins TRBV18 to TRBJ2-7; 8 bases match TRBD1. CDR1 is KGHSH, CDR2 LQKENI, per germline. V was clipped by 3 bases and J by 3 bases; unmatched bases: 13. The CDR3 runs to 17 residues. The CDR3 spells CASSPRFAGGGYYEQYF. The CDR3, as DNA: TGTGCCAGCTCACCGCGTTTCGCAGGGGGCGGCTACTACGAGCAGTACTTC.

The chain recombines TRBV24-1 with TRBJ1-4; D is unresolved. The CDR3 extends over 14 amino acids. Germline values: CDR1 KGHDR, CDR2 SFDVKD. The V and J ends lost 3 bases and 5 bases respectively, with 9 bases between them. The DNA for the CDR3 is TGTGCCACCAGTGATGCCGGGTGGAATGAAAAACTGTTTTTT. This sequence encodes CATSDAGWNEKLFF.

This chain connects TRBV5-4 to TRBJ1-1; D is ambiguous. Germline V gene lookup returns CDR1 SGHNT and CDR2 YYREEE (reference sequence). This CDR3 contains 13 residues. The V end was cut by 0 bases, the J end by 8 bases, with 11 bases between. The CDR3 DNA sequence: TGTGCCAGCAGCTTGGACACTTCCAGGGAAGCTTTCTTT. Translation gives CASSLDTSREAFF.

Of note for this clone: The junction and the germline gene differ at one end; a read error may be behind it. The genes are TRBV7-2 and TRBJ1-2; TRBD1 matches at 12 bases. This CDR3 region has 14 residues. Germline assignment: CDR1 SGHTA and CDR2 FQGNSA. In DNA, the CDR3 is TGTGCCAGCAGCTTAGCGGGACAGGGGGCGGCTAATCGATTC. Its translation: CASSLAGQGAANRF.

The chain couples TRBV3-1 (or the pseudogene TRBV3-2) to TRBJ1-2, with 8 bases identical to TRBD1. CDR3 size: 14 residues. Germline trimming cut 6 bases from V and 3 bases from J; bases unmatched to any gene: 6. Germline CDR1 and CDR2: LGHDT and YNNKEL (reference sequence). The CDR3 here is CASSLDRGDYGYTF. The DNA for the CDR3 is TGTGCCAGCAGTCTCGACAGGGGAGACTATGGCTACACCTTC.

V usage is TRBV5-1 and J usage is TRBJ2-3, with TRBD1 matching over 9 bases. Losses at the gene ends were 5 bases for V and 0 bases for J; bases not matched to a gene: 4. The CDR3 is 15 amino acids. Germline values: CDR1 SGHRS, CDR2 YFSETQ. The CDR3 bases are TGCGCCAGCAGTACGGGACAGGGTAGCACAGATACGCAGTATTTT. Protein product: CASSTGQGSTDTQYF.

V is TRBV14 and J is TRBJ2-2; D may match TRBD1 or TRBD2 (5 bases each). This CDR3 is built from 15 residues. Trimming left V 2 bases short and J 0 bases short, with 7 bases between. Germline CDR1 and CDR2: SGHDN and FVKESK. The CDR3 coding sequence is TGTGCCAGCAGCCAACTGGGACCGAACACCGGGGAGCTGTTTTTT. Translation gives CASSQLGPNTGELFF. Filled out from reference TRBV14 and TRBJ2-2, the complete variable domain reads EAGVTQFPSHSVIEKGQTVTLRCDPISGHDNLYWYRRVMGKEIKFLLHFVKESKQDESGMPNNRFLAERTGGTYSTLKVQPAELEDSGVYFCASSQLGPNTGELFFGEGSRLTVL.

This clone was counted once. This rearrangement joins TRBV7-2 to TRBJ1-1, with D hard to call. CDR1 and CDR2 (germline): SGHTA, FQGNSA. There are 14 residues in the CDR3. Trimming pared 5 bases from V and 1 base from J, leaving 11 bases between. This CDR3 is CASSPLVGNTEAFF. As DNA, the CDR3 is TGTGCCAGCAGCCCGCTGGTGGGGAACACTGAAGCTTTCTTT.

This clone was recorded only once. The chain joins TRBV7-8 to TRBJ2-5; no firm D call. V lost 3 bases and J lost 1, with 0 bases in between. Per germline, CDR1 SGHVS and CDR2 FQNEAQ. The CDR3 has 11 residues. The CDR3, as DNA: TGTGCCAGCAGCTTCCAAGAGACCCAGTACTTC. Translated: CASSFQETQYF.

Here the CDR3 reads CASSYNAGTATGELFF. In DNA form, the CDR3 reads TGTGCCAGCAGCTACAATGCCGGGACGGCCACCGGGGAGCTGTTTTTT. The J gene is TRBJ2-2, the V gene TRBV3-1 (or the pseudogene TRBV3-2), with D perhaps being TRBD1 or TRBD2 (5 bases each). V was shortened by 5 bases and J by 4 bases, with 17 bases between the two germline ends. The CDR3 loop spans 16 amino acids. The germline V gene has CDR1 LGHDT and CDR2 YNNKEL (reference sequence).

The chain employs TRBV9 and TRBJ1-2; D may be TRBD1 (5 bases). Trimming cost V 1 base and J 8 bases, with 12 bases left between them. The CDR3 has 13 amino acids. Germline V lookup: CDR1 SGDLS, CDR2 YYNGEE. The CDR3 reads CASSVQGNRGYTF. DNA of the CDR3: TGTGCCAGCAGCGTACAGGGTAATCGGGGCTACACCTTC.

This rearrangement joins TRBV4-3 to TRBJ2-7, with unresolved D. V lost 0 bases to trimming and J lost 3 bases, with 6 bases between them. CDR1 LGHNA and CDR2 YSLEER come from the germline V gene. The CDR3 contains 13 residues. Written as DNA, the CDR3 is TGCGCCAGCAGCCAAGATGTCGGCTACGAGCAGTACTTC. Translation: CASSQDVGYEQYF.

CDR3 DNA: TGTGCCAGCAGCCGAGACCCGAGGGGGGAAAAACTGTTTTTT. Its protein is CASSRDPRGEKLFF. The rearrangement links TRBV4-2 to TRBJ1-4; maybe TRBD1 (6 bases). The CDR3 length is 14 residues. The V and J ends lost 4 bases and 8 bases respectively, with 14 bases between them. Germline V lookup: CDR1 LGHNA, CDR2 YNFKEQ.

V usage is TRBV11-3 and J usage is TRBJ2-3; D remains ambiguous. Germline CDR1 is SGHNT and CDR2 is YENEEA. Trimming took 5 bases from V and 0 from J, leaving 3 bases between them. The CDR3 is 12 residues long. CDR3 loop: CASSPSTDTQYF. Here the CDR3 DNA reads TGTGCCAGCAGCCCCAGCACAGATACGCAGTATTTT.

This clone was seen just once. This rearrangement joins TRBV5-1 to TRBJ1-1; maybe TRBD1 (5 bases). The V gene lost 0 bases and the J gene lost 0 bases, with 9 bases spanning the gap. The CDR3 contains 15 residues. Germline V gene lookup returns CDR1 SGHRS and CDR2 YFSETQ. The CDR3 DNA is TGCGCCAGCAGCTTGGGACCGGGGGTGAACACTGAAGCTTTCTTT. Translating gives CASSLGPGVNTEAFF.

CDR3 sequence (DNA): TGTGCCAGCTCTCCGGACAGGGGTAGCACTGAAGCTTTCTTT. Protein: CASSPDRGSTEAFF. J is TRBJ1-1 and V is TRBV18; 9 bases fit TRBD1. Trimming cost V 6 bases and J 4 bases; bases outside gene matches: 6. The CDR3 has 14 amino acids. Germline values: CDR1 KGHSH, CDR2 LQKENI. Combining the CDR3 with reference TRBV18 and TRBJ1-1 gives the whole variable domain NAGVMQNPRHLVRRRGQEARLRCSPMKGHSHVYWYRQLPEEGLKFMVYLQKENIIDESGMPKERFSAEFPKEGPSILRIQQVVRGDSAAYFCASSPDRGSTEAFFGQGTRLTVV.

The chain is built from TRBV30 and TRBJ2-3, with D perhaps being TRBD1 or TRBD2 (5 bases each). Deletions cut 0 bases from V and 3 bases from J, with 10 bases between. The CDR3 is 14 amino acids. Looked up from germline, CDR1 is GTSNPN and CDR2 is SVGIG (reference sequence). CDR3 DNA: TGTGCCTGGAGTGTCGGGACGCCGACAGATACGCAGTATTTT. Translating it yields CAWSVGTPTDTQYF. Combining the CDR3 with reference TRBV30 and TRBJ2-3 gives the whole variable domain SQTIHQWPATLVQPVGSPLSLECTVEGTSNPNLYWYRQAAGRGLQLLFYSVGIGQISSEVPQNLSASRPQDRQFILSSKKLLLSDSGFYLCAWSVGTPTDTQYFGPGTRLTVL.